These T cell receptor beta chains were read from a single sample in a study of blood T cell repertoires in COVID-19. Repertoires were generated with immunoSEQ multiplex PCR, while TCRdb's copy carries only in-frame clones and drops some. This sample has over 30,000 clones, with 90% found just once. Sequencing was performed on peripheral blood. These receptors originate from an elderly man with acute or convalescent COVID-19. Each CDR3 is given with its conserved first and last residue. The order of the fields is V gene, clone size, D gene, J gene, CDR3 DNA, CDR3 protein. D genes are given only for firm matches. The listing skips clone size in some rows; elsewhere it reads once, few, many or a size class.

>TRBV2|.|.|TRBJ1-1
TGTGCCAGCAGTGTTGCGGTGAACACTGAAGCTTTCTTT
CASSVAVNTEAFF
>TRBV14|.|.|TRBJ2-3
TGTGCCAGCAGAACGGATCGGGGAGATACGCAGTATTTT
CASRTDRGDTQYF
>TRBV5-1|.|TRBD1|TRBJ1-5
TGCGCCAGCAGCCAAGGGACAGCAGATAGCAATCAGCCCCAGCATTTT
CASSQGTADSNQPQHF
>TRBV7-3|.|TRBD1|TRBJ2-3
TGTGCCAGCAGCTTATTTGGACAGGGGAGTACAGATACGCAGTATTTT
CASSLFGQGSTDTQYF
>TRBV19|.|TRBD1|TRBJ1-2
TGTGCCAGTAGTACCCTTCTGGTACGTCAGGGACAGGGGATTTATGGCTACACCTTC
CASSTLLVRQGQGIYGYTF
>TRBV7-2|.|.|TRBJ1-2
TGTGCCAGCAGCCACTACTCCACCGAGCCCCTTGGTGGCTACACCTTC
CASSHYSTEPLGGYTF
>TRBV5-5|.|.|TRBJ2-1
TGTGCCAGCAGCCCCACCCGGGACTTTTACAATGAGCAGTTCTTC
CASSPTRDFYNEQFF
>TRBV6-5|once|.|TRBJ1-5
TGTGCCAGCAGCACAGGGTTAATTAGCAATCAGCCCCAGCATTTT
CASSTGLISNQPQHF
>TRBV18|.|.|TRBJ1-1
TGTGCCAGCTCACGATATCAAGGACAGATGAACACTGAAGCTTTCTTT
CASSRYQGQMNTEAFF
>TRBV19|.|.|TRBJ2-1
TGTGCCAGTTCCCCCAGGCCCGGGAGCCACAATGAGCAGTTCTTC
CASSPRPGSHNEQFF
>TRBV3-1/TRBV3-2|.|.|TRBJ1-4
TGTGCCAGCGGTCGCGGGTGGAGTGAAAAACTGTTTTTT
CASGRGWSEKLFF
>TRBV9|.|.|TRBJ1-1
TGTGCCAGCAGCGTAGCTTTCGCCGGTGAAGCTTTCTTT
CASSVAFAGEAFF
>TRBV7-2|.|TRBD2|TRBJ2-7
TGTGCCAGCAGCTTAGCGGGTAGCGGGCTATCCTACGAGCAGTACTTC
CASSLAGSGLSYEQYF
>TRBV10-1|.|.|TRBJ2-5
TGCGCCAGCAGTGAGTCCCTCCAAGAGACCCAGTACTTC
CASSESLQETQYF
>TRBV3-1/TRBV3-2|.|TRBD1|TRBJ1-6
TGTGCCAGCAGCCAAGGAGGACAGGGTCTAGGGTCACCCCTCCACTTT
CASSQGGQGLGSPLHF
>TRBV5-1|.|TRBD1|TRBJ1-1
TGCGCCAGCAGCTACGGAACAGGGGGCGCGAGTACTGAAGCTTTCTTT
CASSYGTGGASTEAFF
>TRBV28|once|.|TRBJ1-1
TGTGCCCTTGGGGGGGGATTGACTGAAGCTTTCTTT
CALGGGLTEAFF
>TRBV5-1|few|TRBD1|TRBJ1-2
TGCGCCAGCGGACAGGGTGAGGGAAATAGTGGCTACACCTTC
CASGQGEGNSGYTF
>TRBV10-3|.|TRBD2|TRBJ2-5
TGTGCCATCAGTGAGGGGACGGTGGCGGGGGACCAAGAGACCCAGTACTTC
CAISEGTVAGDQETQYF
>TRBV6-5|.|TRBD1|TRBJ1-2
TGTGCCAGCAGTTTCCAGGACAGGGCTGGCTACACCTTC
CASSFQDRAGYTF
>TRBV29-1|.|TRBD2|TRBJ2-1
TGCAGCGTTCGGACTAGCGGGGGGGCCTCCTACAATGAGCAGTTCTTC
CSVRTSGGASYNEQFF
>TRBV11-2|.|TRBD1|TRBJ1-4
TGTGCCAGCAGCCGGACTGGGACAGGGGGTGAAAAACTGTTTTTT
CASSRTGTGGEKLFF
>TRBV9|.|TRBD1|TRBJ1-6
TGTGCCAGCAGCGAGGGGGCCGACTATAATTCACCCCTCCACTTT
CASSEGADYNSPLHF
>TRBV19|once|.|TRBJ2-5
TGTGCCAGTAGTCCGGGGACACTTCAAGAGACCCAGTACTTC
CASSPGTLQETQYF
>TRBV29-1|.|.|TRBJ1-2
TGCAGCGTTGCCCGGACAGCCTATGGCTACACCTTC
CSVARTAYGYTF
>TRBV5-1|.|.|TRBJ1-1
TGCGCCAGCAGCTTGTCAGGGTTGGGTGAAGCTTTCTTT
CASSLSGLGEAFF
>TRBV7-2|.|TRBD1|TRBJ2-3
TGTGCCAGCAGCTTAGTCGGGACAGGGGTTCCAGATACGCAGTATTTT
CASSLVGTGVPDTQYF
>TRBV23-1|.|.|TRBJ1-1
TGCGCCAGCAGGGACAGATTCAACACTGAAGCTTTCTTT
CASRDRFNTEAFF
>TRBV3-1/TRBV3-2|.|TRBD2|TRBJ2-3
TGTGCCAGCAGCCAAAAGACTAGCGGGGGGGCAGATACGCAGTATTTT
CASSQKTSGGADTQYF
>TRBV12-3/TRBV12-4|.|.|TRBJ2-5
TGTGCCAGCAGTTTAGGGCAGAAAGAGACCCAGTACTTC
CASSLGQKETQYF
>TRBV20-1|.|TRBD2|TRBJ2-2
TGCAGTGCTAGTCTAGCGGGGGTCCGCCCGAACACCGGGGAGCTGTTTTTT
CSASLAGVRPNTGELFF
>TRBV9|few|.|TRBJ2-6
TGTGCCAGCAGCGTAGGACCGGGGGGGACAGCGGGGCGTGGGGCCAACGTCCTGACTTTC
CASSVGPGGTAGRGANVLTF
>TRBV20-1|.|.|TRBJ2-7
TGCAGTGCTATCCTTGGTAATGTGAGGTACTTC
CSAILGNVRYF
>TRBV11-2|.|.|TRBJ1-1
TGTGCCAGCAGCTTATATGTTAGCGAAGCTTTCTTT
CASSLYVSEAFF
>TRBV6-5|.|TRBD2|TRBJ2-5
TGTGCCAGTAGGGGACTAACCCCCGGGGAAGAGACCCAGTACTTC
CASRGLTPGEETQYF
>TRBV5-3|.|.|TRBJ2-7
TGTGCCAGAAGCTTCCCCCGGGGGTCCGAGCAGTACTTC
CARSFPRGSEQYF
>TRBV5-8|.|TRBD1|TRBJ1-3
TGTGCCAGCCGTGGACAGGGGGTACCTGGAAACACCATATATTTT
CASRGQGVPGNTIYF